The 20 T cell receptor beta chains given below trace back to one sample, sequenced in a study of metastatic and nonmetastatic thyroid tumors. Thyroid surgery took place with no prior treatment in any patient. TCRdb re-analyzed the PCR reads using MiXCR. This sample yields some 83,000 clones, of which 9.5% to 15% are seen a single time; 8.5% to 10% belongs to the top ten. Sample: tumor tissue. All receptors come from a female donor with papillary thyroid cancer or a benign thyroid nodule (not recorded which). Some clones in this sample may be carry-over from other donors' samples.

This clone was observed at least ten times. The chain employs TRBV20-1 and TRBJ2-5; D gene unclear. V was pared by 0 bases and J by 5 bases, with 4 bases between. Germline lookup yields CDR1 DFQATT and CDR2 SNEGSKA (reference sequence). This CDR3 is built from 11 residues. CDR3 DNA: TGCAGTGCTAGAGAAATGGAGACCCAGTACTTC. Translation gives CSAREMETQYF.

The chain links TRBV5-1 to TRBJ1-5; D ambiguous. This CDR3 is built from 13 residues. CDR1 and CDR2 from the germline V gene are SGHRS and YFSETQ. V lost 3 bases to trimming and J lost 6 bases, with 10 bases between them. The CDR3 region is CASSYERGQPQHF. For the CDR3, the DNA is TGCGCCAGCAGCTATGAGCGGGGTCAGCCCCAGCATTTT.

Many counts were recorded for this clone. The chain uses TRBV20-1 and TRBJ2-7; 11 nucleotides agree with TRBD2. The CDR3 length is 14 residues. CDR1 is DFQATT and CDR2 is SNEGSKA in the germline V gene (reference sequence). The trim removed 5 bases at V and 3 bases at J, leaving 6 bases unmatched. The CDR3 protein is CSADSGRAGYEQYF. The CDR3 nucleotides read TGCAGTGCTGATAGCGGGAGGGCAGGCTACGAGCAGTACTTC.

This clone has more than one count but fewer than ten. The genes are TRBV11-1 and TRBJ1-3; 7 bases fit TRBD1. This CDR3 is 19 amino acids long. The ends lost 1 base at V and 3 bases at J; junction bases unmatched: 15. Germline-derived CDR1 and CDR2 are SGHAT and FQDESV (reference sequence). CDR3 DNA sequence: TGTGCCAGCAGCTTAGATTGGGGACAGCCTAAGAGCTTTGGAAACACCATATATTTT. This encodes CASSLDWGQPKSFGNTIYF.

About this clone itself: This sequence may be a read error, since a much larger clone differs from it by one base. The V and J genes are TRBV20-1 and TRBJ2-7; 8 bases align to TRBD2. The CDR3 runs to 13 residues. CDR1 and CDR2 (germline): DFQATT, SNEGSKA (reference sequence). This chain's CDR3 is CSFGRGGAYEQYF. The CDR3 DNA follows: TGCTCCTTTGGCCGGGGGGGGGCCTACGAGCAGTACTTC.

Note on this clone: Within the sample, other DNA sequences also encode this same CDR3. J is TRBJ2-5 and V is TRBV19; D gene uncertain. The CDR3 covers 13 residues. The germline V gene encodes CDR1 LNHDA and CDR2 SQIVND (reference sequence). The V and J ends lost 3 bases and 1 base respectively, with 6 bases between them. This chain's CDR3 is CASSIQRQETQYF. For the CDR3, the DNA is TGTGCCAGTAGTATTCAGCGCCAAGAGACCCAGTACTTC.

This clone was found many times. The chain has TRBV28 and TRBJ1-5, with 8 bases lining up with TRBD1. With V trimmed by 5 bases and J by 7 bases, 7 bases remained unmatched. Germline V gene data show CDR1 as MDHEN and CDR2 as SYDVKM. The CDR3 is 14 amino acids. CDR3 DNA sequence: TGTGCCAGCAGTGCAGGGGGCGCCGAGCAGCCCCAGCATTTT. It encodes CASSAGGAEQPQHF.

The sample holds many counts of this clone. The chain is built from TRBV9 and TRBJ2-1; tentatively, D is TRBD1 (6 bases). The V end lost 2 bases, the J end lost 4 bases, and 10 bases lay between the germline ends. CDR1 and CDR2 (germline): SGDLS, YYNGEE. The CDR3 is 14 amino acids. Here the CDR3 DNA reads TGTGCCAGCAGCGTCCGGGACAAATACAATGAGCAGTTCTTC. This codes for CASSVRDKYNEQFF.

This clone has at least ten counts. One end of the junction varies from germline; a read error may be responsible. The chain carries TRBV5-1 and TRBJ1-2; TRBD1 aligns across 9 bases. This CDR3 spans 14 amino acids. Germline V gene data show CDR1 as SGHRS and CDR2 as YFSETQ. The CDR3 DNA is TGCGCCAGCAGTCGACCACAGGGGGCCTTTGTACCAATCTTC. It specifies CASSRPQGAFVPIF.

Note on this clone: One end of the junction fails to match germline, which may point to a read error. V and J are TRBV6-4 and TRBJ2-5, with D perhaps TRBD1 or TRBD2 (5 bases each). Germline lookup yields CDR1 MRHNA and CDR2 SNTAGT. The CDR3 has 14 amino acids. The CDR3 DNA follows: TGTTCCAGCAGGCTCGGGACGGAGGATGAGACCCAGTACTTC. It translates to CSSRLGTEDETQYF.

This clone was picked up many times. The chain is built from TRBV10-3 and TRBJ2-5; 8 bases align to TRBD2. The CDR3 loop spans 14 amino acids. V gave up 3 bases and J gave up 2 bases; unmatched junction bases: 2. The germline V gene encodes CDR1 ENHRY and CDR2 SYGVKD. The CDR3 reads CAISDTGGQETQYF. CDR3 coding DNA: TGTGCCATCAGTGACACGGGGGGGCAAGAGACCCAGTACTTC.

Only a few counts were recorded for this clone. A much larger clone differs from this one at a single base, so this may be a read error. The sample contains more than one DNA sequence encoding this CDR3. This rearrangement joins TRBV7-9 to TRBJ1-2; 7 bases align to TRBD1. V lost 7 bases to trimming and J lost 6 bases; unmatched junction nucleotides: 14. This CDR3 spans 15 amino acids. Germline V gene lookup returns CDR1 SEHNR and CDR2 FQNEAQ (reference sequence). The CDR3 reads CASNPAAGGTNGYTF. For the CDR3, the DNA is TGTGCCAGCAACCCCGCAGCAGGGGGAACAAATGGCTACACCTTC.

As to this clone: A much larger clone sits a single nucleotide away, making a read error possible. The CDR3 here is CSAGVGSGKETQYF. The CDR3, as DNA: TGCAGTGCTGGGGTGGGTAGCGGCAAAGAGACCCAGTACTTC. The chain carries TRBV20-1 and TRBJ2-7, with D perhaps matching TRBD2 (6 bases). The end of the DNA is better explained by TRBJ2-5, so the J call may be wrong. This CDR3 is built from 14 residues. The germline CDR1 and CDR2 sequences are DFQATT and SNEGSKA (reference sequence).

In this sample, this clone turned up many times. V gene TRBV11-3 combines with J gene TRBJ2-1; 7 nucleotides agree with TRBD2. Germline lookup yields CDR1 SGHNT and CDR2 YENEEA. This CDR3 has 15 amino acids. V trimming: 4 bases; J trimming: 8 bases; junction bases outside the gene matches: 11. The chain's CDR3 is CASSYFSVAGDEQFF. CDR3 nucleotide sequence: TGTGCCAGCAGCTACTTTTCGGTAGCGGGCGATGAGCAGTTCTTC.

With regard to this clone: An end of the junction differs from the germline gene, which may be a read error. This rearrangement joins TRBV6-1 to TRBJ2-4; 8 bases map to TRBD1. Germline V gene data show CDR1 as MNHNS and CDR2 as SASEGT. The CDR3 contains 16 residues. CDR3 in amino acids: CASSYTTGVAKNIQYF. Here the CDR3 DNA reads TGTGCCAGCAGCTATACGACAGGGGTCGCCAAAAACATTCAGTATTTC.

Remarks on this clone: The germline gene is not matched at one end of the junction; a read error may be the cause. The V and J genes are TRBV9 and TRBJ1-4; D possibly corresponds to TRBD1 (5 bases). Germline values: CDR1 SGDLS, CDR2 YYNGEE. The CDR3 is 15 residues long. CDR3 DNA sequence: TGTTCCAGCATCTTCCGAGGAGGGGCTAATGAAAAACTGTTTTTT. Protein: CSSIFRGGANEKLFF.

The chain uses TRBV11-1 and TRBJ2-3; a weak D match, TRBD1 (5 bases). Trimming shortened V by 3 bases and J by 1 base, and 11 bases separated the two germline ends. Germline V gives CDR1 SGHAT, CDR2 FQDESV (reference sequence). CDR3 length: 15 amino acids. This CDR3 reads CASSFRGSGTDTQYF. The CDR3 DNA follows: TGTGCCAGCAGCTTTAGGGGCTCGGGCACAGATACGCAGTATTTT.

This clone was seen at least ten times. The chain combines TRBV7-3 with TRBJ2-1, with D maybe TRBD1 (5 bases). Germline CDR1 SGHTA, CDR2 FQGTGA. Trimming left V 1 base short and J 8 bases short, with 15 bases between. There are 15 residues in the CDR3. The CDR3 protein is CASSLMVLGADEQFF. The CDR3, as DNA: TGTGCCAGCAGCTTAATGGTTCTAGGGGCTGATGAGCAGTTCTTC.

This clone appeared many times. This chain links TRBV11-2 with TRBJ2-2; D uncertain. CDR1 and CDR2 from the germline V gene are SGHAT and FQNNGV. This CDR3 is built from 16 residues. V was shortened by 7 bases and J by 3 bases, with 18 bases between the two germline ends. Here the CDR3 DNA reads TGTGCCAGCACCCTAAGGAGTCCAGATTACACCGGGGAGCTGTTTTTT. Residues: CASTLRSPDYTGELFF.

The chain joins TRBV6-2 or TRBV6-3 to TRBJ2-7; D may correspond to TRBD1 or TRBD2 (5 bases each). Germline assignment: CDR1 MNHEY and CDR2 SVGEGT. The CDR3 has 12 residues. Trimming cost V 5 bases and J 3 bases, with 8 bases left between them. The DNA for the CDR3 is TGTGCCAGCAGTCCAGGGAGCTACGAGCAGTACTTC. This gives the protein CASSPGSYEQYF.